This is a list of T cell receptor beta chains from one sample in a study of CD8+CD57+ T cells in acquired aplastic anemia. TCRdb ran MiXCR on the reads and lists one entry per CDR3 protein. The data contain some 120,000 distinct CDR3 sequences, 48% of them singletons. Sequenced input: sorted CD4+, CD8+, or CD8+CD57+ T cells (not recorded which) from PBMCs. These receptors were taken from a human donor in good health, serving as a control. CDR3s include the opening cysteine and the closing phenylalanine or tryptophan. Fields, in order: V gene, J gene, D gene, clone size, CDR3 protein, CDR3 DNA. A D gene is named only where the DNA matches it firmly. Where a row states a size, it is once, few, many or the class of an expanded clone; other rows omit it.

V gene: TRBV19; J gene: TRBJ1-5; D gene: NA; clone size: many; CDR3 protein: CATNFGALNQPQHF; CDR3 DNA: TGTGCCACCAATTTCGGGGCCCTCAATCAGCCCCAGCATTTT
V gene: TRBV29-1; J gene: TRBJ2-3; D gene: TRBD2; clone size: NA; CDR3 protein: CSVAPGLAGSTDTQYF; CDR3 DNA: TGCAGCGTGGCTCCGGGACTAGCGGGGAGCACAGATACGCAGTATTTT
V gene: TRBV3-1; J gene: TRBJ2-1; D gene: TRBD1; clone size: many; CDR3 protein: CASSQGGTGAIEQFF; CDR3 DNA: TGTGCCAGCAGCCAAGGGGGGACAGGGGCAATCGAGCAGTTCTTC
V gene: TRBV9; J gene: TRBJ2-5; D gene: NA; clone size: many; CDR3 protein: CASSSRDLETQYF; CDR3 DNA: TGTGCCAGCAGCTCCCGGGATCTGGAGACCCAGTACTTC
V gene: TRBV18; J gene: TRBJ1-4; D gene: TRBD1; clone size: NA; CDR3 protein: CASSPARTGGGNEKLFF; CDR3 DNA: TGTGCCAGCTCACCAGCGCGGACAGGGGGCGGTAATGAAAAACTGTTTTTT
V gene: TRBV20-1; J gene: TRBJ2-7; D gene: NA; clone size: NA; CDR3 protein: CSAREGAQDHEQYF; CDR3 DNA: TGCAGTGCTAGAGAGGGGGCACAGGACCACGAGCAGTACTTC
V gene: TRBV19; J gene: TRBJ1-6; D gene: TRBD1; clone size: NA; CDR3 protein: CASSWGQALETLHF; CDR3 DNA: TGTGCCAGTAGTTGGGGACAGGCCCTGGAGACCCTCCACTTT
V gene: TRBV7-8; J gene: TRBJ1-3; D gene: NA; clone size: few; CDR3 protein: CASSSREGGNTIYF; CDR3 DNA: TGTGCCAGCAGCTCTAGGGAGGGTGGAAACACCATATATTTT
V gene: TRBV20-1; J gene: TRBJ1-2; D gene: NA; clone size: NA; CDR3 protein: CSARNRDGYTF; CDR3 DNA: TGCAGTGCTAGAAACAGGGATGGCTACACCTTC
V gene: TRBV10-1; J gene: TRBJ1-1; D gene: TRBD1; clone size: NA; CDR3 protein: CASSETGTGVTEAFF; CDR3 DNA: TGCGCCAGCAGTGAGACCGGGACAGGGGTCACTGAAGCTTTCTTT
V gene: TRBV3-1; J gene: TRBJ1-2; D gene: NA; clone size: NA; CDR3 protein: CASSQVSSMYGYTF; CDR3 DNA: TGTGCCAGCAGCCAAGTATCGTCAATGTATGGCTACACCTTC
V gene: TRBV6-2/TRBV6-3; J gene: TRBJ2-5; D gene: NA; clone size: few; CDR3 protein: CAGRPWDTHQETQYF; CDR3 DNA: TGTGCCGGCAGACCCTGGGACACCCACCAAGAGACCCAGTACTTC
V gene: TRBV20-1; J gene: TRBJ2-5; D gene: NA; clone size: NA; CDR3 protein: CSARLVGQETQYF; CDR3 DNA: TGCAGTGCACGACTAGTGGGGCAAGAGACCCAGTACTTC
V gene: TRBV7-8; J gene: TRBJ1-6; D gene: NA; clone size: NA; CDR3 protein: CASTQGGGSPLHF; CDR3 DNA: TGTGCCAGCACCCAAGGGGGAGGTTCACCCCTCCACTTT
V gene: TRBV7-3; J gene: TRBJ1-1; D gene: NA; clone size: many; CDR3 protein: CASSLTGQDRMNTEAFF; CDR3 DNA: TGTGCCAGCAGCTTAACGGGGCAGGACAGAATGAACACTGAAGCTTTCTTT
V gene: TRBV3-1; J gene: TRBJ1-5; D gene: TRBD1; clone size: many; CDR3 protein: CASSRGTVDYQPQHF; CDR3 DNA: TGTGCCAGCAGCCGGGGGACAGTTGACTATCAGCCCCAGCATTTT
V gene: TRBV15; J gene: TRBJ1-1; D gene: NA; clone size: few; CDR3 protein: CATSRLKNTEAFF; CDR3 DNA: TGTGCCACCAGCAGACTAAAGAACACTGAAGCTTTCTTT
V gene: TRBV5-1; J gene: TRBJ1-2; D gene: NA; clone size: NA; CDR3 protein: CASSPLQGQGRYGYTF; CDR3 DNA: TGCGCCAGCAGCCCACTCCAAGGGCAGGGCCGCTATGGCTACACCTTC
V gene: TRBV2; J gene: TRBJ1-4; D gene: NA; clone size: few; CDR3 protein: CASSVGGADEKLFF; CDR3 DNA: TGTGCCAGCAGTGTGGGGGGGGCCGATGAAAAACTGTTTTTT
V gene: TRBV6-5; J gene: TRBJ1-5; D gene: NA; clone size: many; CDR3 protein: CASSYKNQPQHF; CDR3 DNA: TGTGCCAGCAGTTACAAGAATCAGCCCCAGCATTTT
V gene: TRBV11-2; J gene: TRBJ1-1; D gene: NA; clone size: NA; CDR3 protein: CASSLVLVAGRATEAFF; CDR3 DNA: TGTGCCAGCAGCTTAGTTTTGGTTGCAGGGCGGGCCACTGAAGCTTTCTTT
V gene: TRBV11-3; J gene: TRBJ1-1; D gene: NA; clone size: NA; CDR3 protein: CASSLAANTEAFF; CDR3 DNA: TGTGCCAGCAGCTTAGCAGCGAACACTGAAGCTTTCTTT
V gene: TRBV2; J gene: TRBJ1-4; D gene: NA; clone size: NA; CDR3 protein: CASSANRVVTEKLFF; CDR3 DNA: TGTGCCAGCAGTGCTAACAGGGTAGTGACTGAAAAACTGTTTTTT
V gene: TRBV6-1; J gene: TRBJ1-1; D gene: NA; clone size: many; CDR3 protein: CASRNSLGTEAFF; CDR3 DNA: TGTGCCAGCAGGAACAGTTTGGGCACTGAAGCTTTCTTT
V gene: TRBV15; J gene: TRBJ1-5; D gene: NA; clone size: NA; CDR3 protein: CATSRAYDSNQPQHF; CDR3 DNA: TGTGCCACCAGCAGAGCCTATGATAGCAATCAGCCCCAGCATTTT
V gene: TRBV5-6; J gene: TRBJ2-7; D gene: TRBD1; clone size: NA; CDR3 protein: CASSSRPGQGGYEQYF; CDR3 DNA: TGTGCCAGCAGCTCCCGTCCGGGACAGGGGGGCTACGAGCAGTACTTC
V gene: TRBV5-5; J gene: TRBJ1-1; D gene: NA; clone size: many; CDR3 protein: CASSSQTMNTEAFF; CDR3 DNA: TGTGCCAGCAGCTCACAGACAATGAACACTGAAGCTTTCTTT
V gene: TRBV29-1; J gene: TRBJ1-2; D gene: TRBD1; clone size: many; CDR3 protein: CSVEDPGTAGYTF; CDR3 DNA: TGCAGCGTTGAAGACCCCGGGACAGCTGGCTACACCTTC
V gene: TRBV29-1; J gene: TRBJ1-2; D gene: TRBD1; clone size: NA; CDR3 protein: CSAPGGIGYTF; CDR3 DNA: TGCAGCGCCCCAGGGGGGATTGGCTACACCTTC
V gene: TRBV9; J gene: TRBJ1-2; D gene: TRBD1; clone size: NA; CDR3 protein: CASSVDLGQVGYGYTF; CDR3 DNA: TGTGCCAGCAGCGTAGACCTGGGACAGGTTGGCTATGGCTACACCTTC
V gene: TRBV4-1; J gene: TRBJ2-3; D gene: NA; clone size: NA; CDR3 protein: CASSQVDNTDTQYF; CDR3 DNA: TGCGCCAGCAGCCAAGTGGACAACACAGATACGCAGTATTTT
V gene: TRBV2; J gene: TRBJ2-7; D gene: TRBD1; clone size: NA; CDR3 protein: CASSEARDRGSYEQYF; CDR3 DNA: TGTGCCAGCAGTGAAGCGAGGGACAGGGGTTCCTACGAGCAGTACTTC
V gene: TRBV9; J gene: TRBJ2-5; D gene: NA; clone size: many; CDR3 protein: CASSPRGGDETQYF; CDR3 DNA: TGTGCCAGCAGCCCCCGTGGGGGTGATGAGACCCAGTACTTC
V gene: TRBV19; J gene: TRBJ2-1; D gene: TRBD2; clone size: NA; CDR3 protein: CASSVRLLAGAYNEQFF; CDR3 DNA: TGTGCCAGTAGTGTGCGCCTACTAGCGGGAGCCTACAATGAGCAGTTCTTC
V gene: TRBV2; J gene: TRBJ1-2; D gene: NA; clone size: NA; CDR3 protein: CASTQDSRTFYGYTF; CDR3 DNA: TGTGCCAGCACCCAGGATTCGAGGACATTCTATGGCTACACCTTC
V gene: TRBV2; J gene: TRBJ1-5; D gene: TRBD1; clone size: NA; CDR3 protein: CASSGLFDRDQPQHF; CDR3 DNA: TGTGCCAGCAGTGGCCTGTTCGACAGGGATCAGCCCCAGCATTTT
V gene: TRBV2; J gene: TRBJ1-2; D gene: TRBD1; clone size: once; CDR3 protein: CASSQTGEVYGYTF; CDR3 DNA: TGTGCCAGCAGCCAGACAGGGGAAGTGTATGGCTACACCTTC
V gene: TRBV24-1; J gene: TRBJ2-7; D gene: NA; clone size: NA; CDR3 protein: CATSDFLGSSYEQYF; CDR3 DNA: TGTGCCACCAGTGATTTTTTAGGGAGCTCCTACGAGCAGTACTTC
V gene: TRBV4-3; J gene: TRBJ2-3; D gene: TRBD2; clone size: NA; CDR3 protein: CASSRTGVAGGTQYF; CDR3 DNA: TGCGCCAGCAGCCGGACCGGGGTAGCGGGGGGCACGCAGTATTTT
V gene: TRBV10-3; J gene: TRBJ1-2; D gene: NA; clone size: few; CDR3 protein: CAISDVSDGYTF; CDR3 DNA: TGTGCCATCAGTGACGTTAGCGATGGCTACACCTTC
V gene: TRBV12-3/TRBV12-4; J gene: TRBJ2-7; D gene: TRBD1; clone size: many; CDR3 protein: CASSLERGLDF; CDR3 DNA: TGTGCCAGCAGTTTAGAAAGGGGGCTCGACTTC
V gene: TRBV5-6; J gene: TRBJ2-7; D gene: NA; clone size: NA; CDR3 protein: CASSLGIGSLEQYF; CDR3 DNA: TGTGCCAGCAGCTTAGGTATTGGCTCGCTCGAGCAGTACTTC
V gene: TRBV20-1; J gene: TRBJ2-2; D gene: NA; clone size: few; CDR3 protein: CSARDMKGGLAGELFF; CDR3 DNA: TGCAGTGCTAGAGATATGAAGGGGGGCCTGGCCGGGGAGCTGTTTTTT
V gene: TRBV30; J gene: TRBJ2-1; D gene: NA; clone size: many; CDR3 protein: CAWSVHNEQFF; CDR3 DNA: TGTGCCTGGAGTGTACACAATGAGCAGTTCTTC
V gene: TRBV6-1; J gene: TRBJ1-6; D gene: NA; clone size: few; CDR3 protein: CASSRGRNYNSPLHF; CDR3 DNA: TGTGCCAGCAGTCGGGGCAGGAACTATAATTCACCCCTCCACTTT
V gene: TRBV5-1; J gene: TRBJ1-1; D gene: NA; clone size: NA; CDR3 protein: CASSPRPGPPSTEAFF; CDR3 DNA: TGCGCCAGCAGTCCTCGTCCCGGGCCGCCCAGCACTGAAGCTTTCTTT
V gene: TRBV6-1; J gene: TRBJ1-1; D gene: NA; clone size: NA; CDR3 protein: CASSELEAEAFF; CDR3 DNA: TGTGCCAGCAGTGAACTGGAGGCTGAAGCTTTCTTT
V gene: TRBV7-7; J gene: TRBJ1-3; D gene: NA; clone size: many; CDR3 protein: CASSPASGSGNTIYF; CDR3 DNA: TGTGCCAGCAGCCCCGCGTCAGGCTCTGGAAACACCATATATTTT
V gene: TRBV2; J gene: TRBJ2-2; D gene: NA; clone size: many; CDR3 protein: CASRAEGGNTGELFF; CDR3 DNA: TGTGCCAGCAGGGCCGAGGGGGGCAACACCGGGGAGCTGTTTTTT
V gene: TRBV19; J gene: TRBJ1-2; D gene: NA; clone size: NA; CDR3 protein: CASSIGLAGGYTF; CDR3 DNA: TGTGCCAGTAGTATAGGACTAGCGGGGGGCTACACCTTC
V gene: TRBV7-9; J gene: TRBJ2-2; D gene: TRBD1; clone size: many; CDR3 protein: CASSYGQAANTGELFF; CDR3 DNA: TGTGCCAGCAGCTATGGACAGGCGGCGAACACCGGGGAGCTGTTTTTT
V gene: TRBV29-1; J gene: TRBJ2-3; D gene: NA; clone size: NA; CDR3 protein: CSDIRDDTDTQYF; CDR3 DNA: TGCAGCGATATCCGGGACGACACAGATACGCAGTATTTT
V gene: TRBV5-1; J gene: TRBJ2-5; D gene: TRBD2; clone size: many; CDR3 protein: CASSSRPSGGGWQETQYF; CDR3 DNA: TGCGCCAGCAGCTCCCGGCCTAGCGGGGGGGGGTGGCAAGAGACCCAGTACTTC
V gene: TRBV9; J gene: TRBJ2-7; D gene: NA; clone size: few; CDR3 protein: CASSAGTDSYEQYF; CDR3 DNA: TGTGCCAGCAGCGCCGGGACTGACTCCTACGAGCAGTACTTC
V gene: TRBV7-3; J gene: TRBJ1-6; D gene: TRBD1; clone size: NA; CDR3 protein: CASSLTGTGGVSPLHF; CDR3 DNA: TGTGCCAGCAGCTTAACGGGGACAGGGGGCGTTTCACCCCTCCACTTT
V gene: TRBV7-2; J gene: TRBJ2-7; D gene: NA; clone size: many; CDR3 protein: CASSLVGYEQYF; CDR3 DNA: TGTGCCAGCAGCTTAGTTGGGTACGAGCAGTACTTC
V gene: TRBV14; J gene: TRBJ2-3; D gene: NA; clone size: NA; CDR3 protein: CASSLLVTDTQYF; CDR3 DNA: TGTGCCAGCAGCCTACTAGTCACAGATACGCAGTATTTT
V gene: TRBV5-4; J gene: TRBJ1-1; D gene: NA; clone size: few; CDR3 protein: CASSQNFGANTEAFF; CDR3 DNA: TGTGCCAGCAGCCAAAACTTCGGGGCGAACACTGAAGCTTTCTTT